One sample yielded the 18 T cell receptor beta chains listed below, sequenced in a study of T-cell reconstitution after alpha-beta-depleted transplantation in children. TCRbeta library preparation incorporated unique molecular identifiers. One entry per CDR3 protein results from TCRdb running MiXCR on the PCR reads. Of over 150,000 distinct CDR3 sequences in the sample, 6.6% were seen once. The material was PBMCs, obtained before TCRalphabeta/CD19-depleted stem cell transplant. The receptors come from a boy younger than 10 with acute lymphoblastic leukemia, due to receive a stem cell transplant.

This clonotype was detected only a few times. This sequence joins TRBV28 and TRBJ1-5; TRBD1 aligns across 12 bases. After removal of 6 bases from V and 2 bases from J, the junction contained 11 bases not matched to a gene. This CDR3 spans 18 amino acids. Germline CDR1 MDHEN, CDR2 SYDVKM. The DNA for the CDR3 is TGTGCCAGCAGCCCCGGGACAGGGGGCAATATTGGCAATCAGCCCCAGCATTTT. This codes for CASSPGTGGNIGNQPQHF.

This clonotype showed up just a few times. The chain is built from TRBV29-1 and TRBJ2-1; 7 positions agree with TRBD2. J lost 6 bases, V lost 7 bases, and 15 bases had no gene match. Germline loops: CDR1 SQVTM, CDR2 ANQGSEA. The CDR3 extends over 15 amino acids. CDR3 nucleotides: TGCAGCGCCCCGGGGGGTGAGAGCGCCGGCAATGAGCAGTTCTTC. Translated: CSAPGGESAGNEQFF.

This clonotype came up many times. CDR3 sequence reads: CATQGPRTDTQYF. CDR3 DNA: TGTGCCACCCAGGGGCCACGAACAGATACGCAGTATTTT. The V gene is TRBV10-3, the J gene TRBJ2-3, with D possibly matching TRBD1 (6 bases). Trimming left V 10 bases short and J 3 bases short, with 14 bases between. The CDR3 has 13 amino acids. Germline V lookup: CDR1 ENHRY, CDR2 SYGVKD.

This clonotype appeared many times. The genes are TRBV28 and TRBJ2-2, with unresolved D. The germline V gene has CDR1 MDHEN and CDR2 SYDVKM. The V gene lost 6 bases and the J gene lost 7 bases, with 9 bases spanning the gap. This CDR3 is built from 12 residues. CDR3 DNA: TGTGCCAGCAGGGCGCCAGGCGGGGAGCTGTTTTTT. It codes for CASRAPGGELFF.

The chain recombines TRBV20-1 with TRBJ2-5; TRBD1 is a possible D gene (7 bases). CDR3 size: 15 residues. Germline-derived CDR1 and CDR2 are DFQATT and SNEGSKA (reference sequence). The V and J ends lost 2 bases and 3 bases respectively, with 16 bases between them. In DNA form, the CDR3 reads TGCAGTGCTAGAAGAGAGGGGGCGGGGAAAGAGACCCAGTACTTC. As protein: CSARREGAGKETQYF.

This clonotype was counted ten times or more. The chain carries TRBV4-3 and TRBJ2-1; D assignment may be TRBD1 or TRBD2 (5 bases each). V dropped 4 bases and J dropped 4 bases, with 17 bases sitting between them. Germline loops: CDR1 LGHNA, CDR2 YSLEER. The CDR3 totals 16 residues. The CDR3 nucleotides read TGCGCCAGCAGCCGTACGAGGGGCACTGCTTACAATGAGCAGTTCTTC. Translating it yields CASSRTRGTAYNEQFF.

This clonotype was observed at least ten times. V usage is TRBV5-1 and J usage is TRBJ2-7; 11 positions match TRBD1. V shed 4 bases and J 0 bases; nucleotides not matched to a gene: 6. The CDR3 sequence is 16 residues long. Germline CDR1 SGHRS, CDR2 YFSETQ. This CDR3 reads CASSPGQGAISYEQYF. As DNA, the CDR3 is TGCGCCAGCAGCCCCGGACAGGGGGCCATCTCCTACGAGCAGTACTTC.

This clonotype came up a few times. The rearrangement joins TRBV30 to TRBJ2-2; TRBD1 aligns across 8 bases. The CDR3 contains 17 residues. V shed 2 bases and J 5 bases; nucleotides not matched to a gene: 13. CDR1 is GTSNPN and CDR2 is SVGIG in the germline V gene (reference sequence). The CDR3 nucleotides read TGTGCCTGGAGTTTAGGGGGATCGAACAGGGGGACCGGGGAGCTGTTTTTT. Translated: CAWSLGGSNRGTGELFF.

The chain recombines TRBV11-2 with TRBJ1-3, with 11 bases lining up with TRBD1. With V trimmed by 5 bases and J by 0 bases, 15 bases remained unmatched. Germline V CDR1 and CDR2: SGHAT, FQNNGV. The CDR3 totals 20 residues. CDR3 amino acids: CASSLMADRGLIHSGNTIYF. CDR3 nucleotide sequence: TGTGCCAGCAGCCTCATGGCGGACAGGGGGCTCATCCACTCTGGAAACACCATATATTTT.

The table lists this clonotype with many counts. DNA of the CDR3: TGTGCCAGCACTCCGGGACAGGGGTACACTGAAGCTTTCTTT. Translating it yields CASTPGQGYTEAFF. The chain joins TRBV28 to TRBJ1-1; TRBD1 aligns across 10 bases. CDR1 is MDHEN and CDR2 is SYDVKM in the germline V gene. V shed 7 bases and J 3 bases; nucleotides not matched to a gene: 5. The CDR3 spans 14 residues.

This clonotype was counted only a few times. The chain employs TRBV9 and TRBJ2-1; D unclear. The CDR3 length is 16 residues. Germline V lookup: CDR1 SGDLS, CDR2 YYNGEE. The ends were cut back, 3 bases at V and 7 bases at J, with 20 bases in the middle. CDR3 in DNA: TGTGCCAGCAGCGGGACGTCCCGGCCCTCCTTTAATGAGCAGTTCTTC. It encodes CASSGTSRPSFNEQFF.

At least ten counts were recorded for this clonotype. The chain uses TRBV12-3 or TRBV12-4 and TRBJ2-7; D ambiguous. This CDR3 has 11 amino acids. The germline V and J ends were trimmed by 6 bases and 4 bases, with 7 bases remaining between them. CDR3 amino acids: CASSNRYEQYF. The CDR3 nucleotides are TGTGCCAGCAGCAACAGATACGAGCAGTACTTC.

In its sample, this clonotype was seen many times. The J gene is TRBJ1-4, the V gene TRBV20-1; D might be TRBD1 (6 bases). V lost 3 bases, J lost 0 bases, and 11 bases lay in between. Germline V gene sequence: CDR1 DFQATT, CDR2 SNEGSKA (reference sequence). This CDR3 contains 15 residues. In nucleotides, the CDR3 is TGCAGTGCTAGTTCGGGGGCTGCAACTAATGAAAAACTGTTTTTT. Its translation is CSASSGAATNEKLFF.

This clonotype was observed many times. This chain links TRBV5-1 with TRBJ2-1; either TRBD1 or TRBD2 may supply D (5 bases each). Trimming removed 7 bases from V and 1 base from J, with 15 bases in between. Germline CDR1 reads SGHRS; CDR2 reads YFSETQ. The CDR3 has 15 residues. CDR3 sequence reads: CASRQDWTSYNEQFF. DNA for the CDR3: TGCGCCAGCCGCCAGGACTGGACATCCTACAATGAGCAGTTCTTC. The variable domain in full, with the rest retrieved from reference TRBV5-1 and TRBJ2-1, is KAGVTQTPRYLIKTRGQQVTLSCSPISGHRSVSWYQQTPGQGLQFLFEYFSETQRNKGNFPGRFSGRQFSNSRSEMNVSTLELGDSALYLCASRQDWTSYNEQFFGPGTRLTVL.

This clonotype was seen more than once but under ten times. One end of the junction fails to match germline, which may point to a read error. The chain uses TRBV7-7 and TRBJ2-5; 7 bases fit TRBD2. The CDR3 totals 14 residues. Germline CDR1 and CDR2: SSHAT and FNYEAQ (reference sequence). In nucleotides, the CDR3 is TGTGCTAGCAGCTTGAGCGGGGCCTTAGAGACCCAGTACTTC. Its protein is CASSLSGALETQYF. Based on the CDR3 plus reference TRBV7-7 and TRBJ2-5, the full variable domain is GAGVSQSPRYKVTKRGQDVTLRCDPISSHATLYWYQQALGQGPEFLTYFNYEAQPDKSGLPSDRFSAERPEGSISTLTIQRTEQRDSAMYRCASSLSGALETQYFGPGTRLLVL.

This clonotype was recorded many times. CDR3 region: CSARAGGANQPQHF. The CDR3 nucleotides are TGCAGTGCTAGGGCAGGTGGCGCCAATCAGCCCCAGCATTTT. The chain joins TRBV20-1 to TRBJ1-5; the D is unclear. Germline CDR1 and CDR2: DFQATT and SNEGSKA (reference sequence). This CDR3 has 14 amino acids. V was cut by 3 bases and J by 3 bases, with 12 bases left in between.

This clonotype has at least ten counts. The genes are TRBV7-9 and TRBJ1-2, with no clear D. Trimming removed 4 bases from V and 0 bases from J, with 18 bases in between. The CDR3 totals 17 residues. Germline V gene lookup returns CDR1 SEHNR and CDR2 FQNEAQ (reference sequence). The chain's CDR3 is CASSWGLKGNANYGYTF. CDR3 nucleotides: TGTGCCAGCAGCTGGGGTTTAAAGGGAAATGCTAACTATGGCTACACCTTC.

This clonotype was observed a handful of times. This chain uses TRBV6-5 with TRBJ2-1; D could derive from TRBD1 or TRBD2 (5 bases each). The CDR3 has 15 residues. CDR1 is MNHEY and CDR2 is SVGAGI in the germline V gene. V was clipped by 3 bases and J by 10 bases, with 19 bases between them. CDR3 in amino acids: CASSYGDGTVGEQFF. CDR3 bases: TGTGCCAGCAGTTATGGGGACGGGACGGTCGGCGAGCAGTTCTTC.